This T cell receptor (beta chain) was profiled in a study of T cells after yellow fever vaccination. Study-wide findings and caveats: Repertoires obtained by FACS sorting could include abundant clonotypes that entered as contaminants from the bulk population.

Template-switching 5'RACE yielded the TCR cDNA; a universal primer site and UMIs were added in the process. TCRdb re-called the 5' RACE reads with MiXCR, one entry per CDR3 protein. The sample records some 400,000 distinct CDR3 sequences, about 19% being singletons. This CDR3 spans 14 amino acids. The J segment lost 4 bases and the V segment lost 7 bases, leaving 8 bases of the junction unmatched. The germline CDR1 and CDR2 sequences are SGHRS and YFSETQ. On this clonotype: Its antigen is unknown.

This chain links TRBV5-1 with TRBJ2-5; 9 bases map to TRBD2. The sample was PBMCs, taken before the yellow fever booster vaccination. This TCR derives from a man aged 18 to 29 who received the YFV17D yellow fever vaccine. CDR3: CASCGGGIGETQYF. CDR3 in DNA: TGCGCCAGCTGCGGGGGGGGGATCGGAGAGACCCAGTACTTC.